The sample holds a few counts of the clone carrying this TCR beta chain. Original processing notes: Quantification of nucleated cells was approximated via reference gene primer amplification. TCRdb's table, derived via immunoSEQ multiplex PCR, lists solely in-frame clones and lacks some. The V and J calls and the clone size are those of that table, but D and trimming were determined from the DNA. Of 300,000 to 400,000 clones in the sample, 65% to 90% are singletons; the top ten hold about 4.2%. Individuals aged roughly 18 to 95 years were recruited from 24 US areas. Clinical history reported by participants formed the basis on which cohorts were assigned. This specimen belongs to a study of blood T cell repertoires in COVID-19. Across the study: Sources were T cells, B-cell-depleted T cells, or PBMCs; the material itself was cDNA or gDNA.

Per germline, CDR1 SGHTA and CDR2 FQGNSA. The CDR3 consists of 17 residues. The trim removed 1 base at V and 1 base at J, leaving 3 bases unmatched. This TCR was sampled from a woman between 40 and 50 years old with acute COVID-19. Sequencing was performed on PBMCs or T cells enriched from blood (not recorded which). The chain is built from TRBV7-2 and TRBJ1-3, with 11 bases matching TRBD1. CDR3 coding DNA: TGTGCCAGCAGCTTAGTGGGGACAGGGGGGTCTGGAAACACCATATATTTT. Translated, it gives CASSLVGTGGSGNTIYF.